This T cell receptor (beta chain) is from a study of beta chain features in type 1 diabetes. Across the study: The study found patients and healthy donors alike in age, gender and cell yields. Study observations and caveats: Moderate but significant shortening of TCRB CDR3s was recorded in all four CD4+ subsets from Type 1 diabetes patients. Insertions were fewer and deletions more numerous at VDJ junctions in type 1 diabetes patients. When cDNA is sequenced, cells with high TCR expression could be over-represented.

Expressed TCRB transcripts were sequenced after all isolated RNA was converted to cDNA. Produced via immunoSEQ multiplex PCR; TCRdb's table is partial and in-frame only. The sample includes around 690,000 clones, around 12% seen only once; the top ten take around 0.12%. This clone was found a few times. Its antigen is not known. Germline loops: CDR1 LGHNA, CDR2 YSLEER. Trimming cost V 6 bases and J 3 bases; bases outside gene matches: 9. This CDR3 spans 15 amino acids. This rearrangement joins TRBV4-3 to TRBJ2-3, with 7 bases fitting TRBD1. The sequencing sample was made of naive CD4+ T cells from blood. The clonotype originates from a man aged 25-40 years with type 1 diabetes. The CDR3 DNA sequence: TGCGCCAGCAGTAGAGCGACAGGGCGGACAGATACGCAGTATTTT. Its translation is CASSRATGRTDTQYF.